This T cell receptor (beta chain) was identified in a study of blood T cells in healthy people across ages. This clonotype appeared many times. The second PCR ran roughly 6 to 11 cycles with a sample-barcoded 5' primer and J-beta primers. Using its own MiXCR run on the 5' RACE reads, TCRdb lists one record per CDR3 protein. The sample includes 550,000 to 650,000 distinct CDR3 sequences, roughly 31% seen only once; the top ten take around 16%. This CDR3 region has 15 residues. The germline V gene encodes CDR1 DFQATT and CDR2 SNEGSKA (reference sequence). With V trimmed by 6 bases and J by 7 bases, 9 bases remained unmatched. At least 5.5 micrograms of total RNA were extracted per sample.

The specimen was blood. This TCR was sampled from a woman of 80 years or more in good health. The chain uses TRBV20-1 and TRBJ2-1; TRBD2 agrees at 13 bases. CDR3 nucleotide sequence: TGCAGTGCGAGACTAGCGGGGGGCCTTTTTAATGAGCAGTTCTTC. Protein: CSARLAGGLFNEQFF.